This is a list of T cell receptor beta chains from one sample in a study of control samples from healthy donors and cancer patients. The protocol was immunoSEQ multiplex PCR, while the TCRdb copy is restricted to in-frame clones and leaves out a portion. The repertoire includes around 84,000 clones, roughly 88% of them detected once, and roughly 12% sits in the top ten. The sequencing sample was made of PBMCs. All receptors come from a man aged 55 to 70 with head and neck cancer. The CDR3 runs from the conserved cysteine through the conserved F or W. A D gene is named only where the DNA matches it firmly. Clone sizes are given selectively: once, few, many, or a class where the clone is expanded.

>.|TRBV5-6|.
CASSFSATYNEQFF
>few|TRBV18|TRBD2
CASSPSVGEGLAGGGLYEQYF
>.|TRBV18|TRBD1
CASSPGTGTGELFF
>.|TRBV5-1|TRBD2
CASSYLAGVPTGELFF
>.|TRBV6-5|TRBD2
CASRPRLADTGELFF
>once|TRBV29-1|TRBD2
CSVGGLAGGTYEQYF
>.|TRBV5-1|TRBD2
CASRPTSGASGETQYF
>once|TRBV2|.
CASSENPTQFF
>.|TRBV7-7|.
CASSLGTAGWDQYF
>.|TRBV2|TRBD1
CASSATTGDQPQHF
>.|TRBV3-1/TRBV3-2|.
CASSQEGTGANVLTF
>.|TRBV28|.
CASSSGSSGNTIYF
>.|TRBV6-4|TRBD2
CASSGTSGRGGQETQYF
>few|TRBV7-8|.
CASSLYGGQPQHF
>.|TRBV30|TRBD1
CAWSAGTGYTEAFF